This TCR beta chain is from a study of blood T cell repertoires in COVID-19. Germline V gene sequence: CDR1 SGHTA, CDR2 FQGNSA. Trimming shortened V by 4 bases and J by 1 base, and 19 bases separated the two germline ends. The CDR3 covers 17 residues. In the authors' workflow: Reference gene primer amplification gave estimated nucleated cell counts. Some clones are missing from TCRdb's copy, which holds only in-frame ones; the method was immunoSEQ multiplex PCR. The V and J calls and the clone size are those of that table, but D and trimming were determined from the DNA. The data contain over 25,000 clones, 89% of them singletons. A single count supports this clone.

This sequence was found in a human donor in a cohort sampled during active COVID-19. V is TRBV7-2 and J is TRBJ1-2, with D possibly matching TRBD1 (5 bases). Sequences were obtained from peripheral blood. CDR3 nucleotides: TGTGCCAGCAGCTCCAGTACCTCGCACCAGGGTAACTATGGCTACACCTTC. Residues: CASSSSTSHQGNYGYTF.